This T cell receptor beta chain was retrieved from a study of blood T cell repertoires in COVID-19. Whole-study context: Acute-phase and convalescent COVID-19 samples originated in the United States, Italy and Spain. PBMCs, B-cell-depleted T cells, or T cells were the source of the cDNA or gDNA that made up the material.

The CDR3 sequence is 15 residues long. The V end lost 1 base, the J end lost 7 bases, and 16 bases lay between the germline ends. CDR1 and CDR2 (germline): SGHTA, FQGTGA. Authors' processing steps: Estimation of nucleated cell counts was performed using reference gene primer amplification. TCRdb's table, derived via immunoSEQ multiplex PCR, lists solely in-frame clones and lacks some. V, J and clone size are taken as reported in that table, and D and trimming were inferred from the DNA itself. Found here are 260,000 or so clones, approximately 85% of them singletons; the top ten hold approximately 8.8%.

The receptor was derived from a man younger than 30 with active or convalescent COVID-19. The genes are TRBV7-3 and TRBJ1-1; no clear D gene. Sequencing was carried out using peripheral blood. CDR3 DNA sequence: TGTGCCAGCAGCTTAAGCGGCATATCGGGAGGTGAAGCTTTCTTT. It specifies CASSLSGISGGEAFF.